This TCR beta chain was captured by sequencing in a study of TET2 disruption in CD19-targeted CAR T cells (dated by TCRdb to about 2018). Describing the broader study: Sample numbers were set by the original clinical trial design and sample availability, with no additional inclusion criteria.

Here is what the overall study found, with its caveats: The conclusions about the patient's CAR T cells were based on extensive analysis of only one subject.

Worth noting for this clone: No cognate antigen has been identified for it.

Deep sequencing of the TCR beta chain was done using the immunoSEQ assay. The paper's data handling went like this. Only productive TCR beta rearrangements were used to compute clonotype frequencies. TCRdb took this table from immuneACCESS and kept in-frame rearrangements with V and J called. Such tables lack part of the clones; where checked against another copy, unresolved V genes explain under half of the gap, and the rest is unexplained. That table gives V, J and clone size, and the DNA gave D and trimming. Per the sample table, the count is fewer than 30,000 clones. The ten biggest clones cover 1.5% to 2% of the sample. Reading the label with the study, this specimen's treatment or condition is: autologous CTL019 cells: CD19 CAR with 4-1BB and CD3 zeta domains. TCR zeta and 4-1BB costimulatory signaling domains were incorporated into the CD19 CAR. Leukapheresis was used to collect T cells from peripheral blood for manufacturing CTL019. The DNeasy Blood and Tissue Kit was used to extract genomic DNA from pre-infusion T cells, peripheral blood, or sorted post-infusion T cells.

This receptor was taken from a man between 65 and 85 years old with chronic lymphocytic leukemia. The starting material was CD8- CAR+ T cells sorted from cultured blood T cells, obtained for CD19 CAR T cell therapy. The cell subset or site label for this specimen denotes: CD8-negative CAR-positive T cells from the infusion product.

The CDR3 reads CASSLAEGDTYTF. CDR3 bases read: TGTGCCAGCAGCTTAGCGGAGGGGGATACC. The receptor chain draws on TRBV7-9 and TRBJ1-2; TRBD1 is a possible D gene, resting on 6 matching bases. The read terminates 3 residues ahead of where the CDR3 ends, so the germline J gene completes it. The germline V gene (reference sequence) provides CDR1 SEHNR and CDR2 FQNEAQ. Its CDR3 holds 13 amino acids, cysteine through phenylalanine. The 30 bases shown cover part of the CDR3, and their frame starts at base 1.